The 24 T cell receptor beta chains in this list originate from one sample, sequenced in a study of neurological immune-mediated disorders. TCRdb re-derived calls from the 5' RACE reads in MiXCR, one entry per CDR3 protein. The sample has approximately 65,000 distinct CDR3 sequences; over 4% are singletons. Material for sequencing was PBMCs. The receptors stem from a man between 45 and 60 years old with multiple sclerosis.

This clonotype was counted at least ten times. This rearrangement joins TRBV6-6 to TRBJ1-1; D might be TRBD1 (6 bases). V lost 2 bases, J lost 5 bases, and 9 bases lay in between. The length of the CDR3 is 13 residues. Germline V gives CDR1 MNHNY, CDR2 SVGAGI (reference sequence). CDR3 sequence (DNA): TGTGCCAGCAGTTACGGGGGGCGGACTGAAGCTTTCTTT. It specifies CASSYGGRTEAFF.

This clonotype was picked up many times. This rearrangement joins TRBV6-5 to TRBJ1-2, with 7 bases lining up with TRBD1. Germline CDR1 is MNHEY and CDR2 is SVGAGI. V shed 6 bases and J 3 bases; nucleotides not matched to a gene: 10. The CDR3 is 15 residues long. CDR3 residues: CASRRKPGTDYGYTF. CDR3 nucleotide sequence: TGTGCCAGCAGAAGAAAACCCGGGACAGACTATGGCTACACCTTC.

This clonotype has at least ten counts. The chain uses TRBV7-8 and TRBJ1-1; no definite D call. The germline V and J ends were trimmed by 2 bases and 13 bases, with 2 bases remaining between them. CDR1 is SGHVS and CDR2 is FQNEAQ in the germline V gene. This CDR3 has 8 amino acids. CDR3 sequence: CASSLHFF. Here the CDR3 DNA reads TGTGCCAGCAGCTTACATTTCTTT. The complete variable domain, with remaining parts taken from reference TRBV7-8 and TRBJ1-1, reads GAGVSQSPRYKVAKRGQDVALRCDPISGHVSLFWYQQALGQGPEFLTYFQNEAQLDKSGLPSDRFFAERPEGSVSTLKIQRTQQEDSAVYLCASSLHFFGQGTRLTVV.

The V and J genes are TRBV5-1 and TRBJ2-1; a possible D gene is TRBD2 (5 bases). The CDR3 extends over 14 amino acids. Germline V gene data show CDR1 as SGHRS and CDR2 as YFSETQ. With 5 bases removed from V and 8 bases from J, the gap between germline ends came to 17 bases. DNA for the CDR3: TGCGCCAGCAGGGACGCCCGGGGTTCTGATGAGCAGTTCTTC. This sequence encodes CASRDARGSDEQFF.

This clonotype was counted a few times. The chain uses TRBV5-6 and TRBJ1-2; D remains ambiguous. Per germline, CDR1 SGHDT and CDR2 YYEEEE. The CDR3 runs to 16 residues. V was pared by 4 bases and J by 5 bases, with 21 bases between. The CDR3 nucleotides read TGTGCCAGCAGCAATTGGGTTGCGGAACTCATATATGGCTACACCTTC. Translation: CASSNWVAELIYGYTF.

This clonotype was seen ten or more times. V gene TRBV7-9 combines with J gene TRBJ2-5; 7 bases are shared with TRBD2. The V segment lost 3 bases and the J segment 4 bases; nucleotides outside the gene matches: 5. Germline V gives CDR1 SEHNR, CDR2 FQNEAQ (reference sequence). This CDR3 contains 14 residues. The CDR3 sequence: CASSFRERGETQYF. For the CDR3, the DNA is TGTGCCAGCAGCTTTCGGGAGCGGGGAGAGACCCAGTACTTC.

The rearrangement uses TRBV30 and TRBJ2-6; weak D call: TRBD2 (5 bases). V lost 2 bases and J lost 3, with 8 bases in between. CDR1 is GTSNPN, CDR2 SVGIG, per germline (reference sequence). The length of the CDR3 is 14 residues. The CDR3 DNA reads TGTGCCTGGAGTTCCGGAGGTGGGGCCAACGTCCTGACTTTC. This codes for CAWSSGGGANVLTF.

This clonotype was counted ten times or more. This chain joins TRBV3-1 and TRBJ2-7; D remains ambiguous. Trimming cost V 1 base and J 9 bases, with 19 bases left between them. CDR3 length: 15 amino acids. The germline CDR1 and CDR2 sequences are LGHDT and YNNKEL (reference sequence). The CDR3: CASSQGLGPEARQYV. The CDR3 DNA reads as TGTGCCAGCAGCCAAGGTTTGGGTCCCGAGGCTCGGCAGTACGTC.

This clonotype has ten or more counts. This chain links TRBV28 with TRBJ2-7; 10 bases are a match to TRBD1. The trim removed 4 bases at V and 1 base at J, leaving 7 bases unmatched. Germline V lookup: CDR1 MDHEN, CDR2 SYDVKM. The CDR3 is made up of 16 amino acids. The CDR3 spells CASSSSGTGASYEQYF. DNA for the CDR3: TGTGCCAGCAGTTCCTCCGGGACAGGGGCATCCTACGAGCAGTACTTC.

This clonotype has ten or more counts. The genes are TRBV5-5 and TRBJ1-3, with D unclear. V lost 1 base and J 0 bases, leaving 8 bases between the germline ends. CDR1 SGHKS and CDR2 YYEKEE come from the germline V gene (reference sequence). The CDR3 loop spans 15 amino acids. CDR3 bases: TGTGCCAGCAGCTTGTATGGCCACTCTGGAAACACCATATATTTT. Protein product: CASSLYGHSGNTIYF.

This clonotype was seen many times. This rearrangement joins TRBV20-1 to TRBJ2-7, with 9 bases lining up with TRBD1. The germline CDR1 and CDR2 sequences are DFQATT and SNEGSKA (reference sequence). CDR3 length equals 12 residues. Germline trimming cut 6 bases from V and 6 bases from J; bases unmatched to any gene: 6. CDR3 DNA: TGCAGTGCCCTCCTACAGGGGGCCGAGCAGTACGTC. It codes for CSALLQGAEQYV.

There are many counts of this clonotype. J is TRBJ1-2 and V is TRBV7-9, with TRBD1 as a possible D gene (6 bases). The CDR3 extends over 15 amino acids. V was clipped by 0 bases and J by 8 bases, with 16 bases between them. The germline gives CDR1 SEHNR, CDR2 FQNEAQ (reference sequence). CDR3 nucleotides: TGTGCCAGCAGCTTAGCTTCAGGGGAATCGGGCGGCTACACCTTC. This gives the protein CASSLASGESGGYTF.

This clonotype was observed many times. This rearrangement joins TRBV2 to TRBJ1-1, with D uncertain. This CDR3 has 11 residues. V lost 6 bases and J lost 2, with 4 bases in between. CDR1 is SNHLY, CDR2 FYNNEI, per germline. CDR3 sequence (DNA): TGTGCCAGCAGGGAAAACACTGAAGCTTTCTTT. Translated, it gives CASRENTEAFF. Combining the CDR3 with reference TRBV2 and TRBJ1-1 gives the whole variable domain EPEVTQTPSHQVTQMGQEVILRCVPISNHLYFYWYRQILGQKVEFLVSFYNNEISEKSEIFDDQFSVERPDGSNFTLKIRSTKLEDSAMYFCASRENTEAFFGQGTRLTVV.

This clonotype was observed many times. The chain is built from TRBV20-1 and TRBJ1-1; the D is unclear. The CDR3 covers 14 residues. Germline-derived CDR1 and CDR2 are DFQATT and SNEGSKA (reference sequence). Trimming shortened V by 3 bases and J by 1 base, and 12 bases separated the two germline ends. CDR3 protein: CSARKAGENTEAFF. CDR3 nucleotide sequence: TGCAGTGCTAGGAAGGCGGGTGAGAACACTGAAGCTTTCTTT.

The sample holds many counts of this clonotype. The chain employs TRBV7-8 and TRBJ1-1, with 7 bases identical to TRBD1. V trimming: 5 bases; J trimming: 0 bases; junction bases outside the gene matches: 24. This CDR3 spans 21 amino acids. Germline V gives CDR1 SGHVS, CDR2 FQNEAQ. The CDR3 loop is CASSPIIHSTGASRMNTEAFF. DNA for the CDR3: TGTGCCAGCAGCCCCATTATACATTCTACAGGGGCCAGTCGGATGAACACTGAAGCTTTCTTT.

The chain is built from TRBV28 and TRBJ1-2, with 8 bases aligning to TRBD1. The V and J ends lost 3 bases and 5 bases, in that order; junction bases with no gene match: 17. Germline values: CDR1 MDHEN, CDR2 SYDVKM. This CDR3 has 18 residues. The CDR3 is CASSFLGQGTVRGYGYTF. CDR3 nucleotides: TGTGCCAGCAGTTTCCTCGGACAGGGAACGGTCAGGGGGTATGGCTACACCTTC.

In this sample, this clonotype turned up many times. Written as DNA, the CDR3 is TGCAGTGGGACCGGGACAGGGAGCCATGGCTACACCTTC. This translates into CSGTGTGSHGYTF. This chain links TRBV20-1 with TRBJ1-2; 9 bases map to TRBD1. Germline V gene sequence: CDR1 DFQATT, CDR2 SNEGSKA (reference sequence). The CDR3 extends over 13 amino acids. The V and J ends lost 7 bases and 6 bases, in that order; junction bases with no gene match: 9.

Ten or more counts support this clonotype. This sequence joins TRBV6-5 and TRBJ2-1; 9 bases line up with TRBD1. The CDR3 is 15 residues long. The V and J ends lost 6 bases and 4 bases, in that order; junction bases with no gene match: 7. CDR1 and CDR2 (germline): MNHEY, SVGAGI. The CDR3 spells CASRSDRGGYNEQFF. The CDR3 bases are TGTGCCAGCAGATCGGACAGGGGAGGTTACAATGAGCAGTTCTTC.

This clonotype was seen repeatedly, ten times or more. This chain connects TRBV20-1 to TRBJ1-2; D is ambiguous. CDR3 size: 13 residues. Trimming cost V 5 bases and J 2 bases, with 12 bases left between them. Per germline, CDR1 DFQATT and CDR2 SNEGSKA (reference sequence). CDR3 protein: CSASPLDNYGYTF. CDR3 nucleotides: TGCAGTGCTTCCCCTCTGGACAACTATGGCTACACCTTC.

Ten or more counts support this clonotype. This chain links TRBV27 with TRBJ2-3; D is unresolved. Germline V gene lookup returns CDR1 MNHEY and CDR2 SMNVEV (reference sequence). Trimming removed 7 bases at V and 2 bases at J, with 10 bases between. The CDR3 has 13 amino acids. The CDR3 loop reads CASKPANTDTQYF. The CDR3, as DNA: TGTGCCAGCAAGCCTGCGAACACAGATACGCAGTATTTT.

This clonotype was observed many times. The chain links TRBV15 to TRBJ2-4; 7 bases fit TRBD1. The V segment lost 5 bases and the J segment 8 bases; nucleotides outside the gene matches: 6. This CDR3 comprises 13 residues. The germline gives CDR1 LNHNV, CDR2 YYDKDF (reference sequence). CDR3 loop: CATSYRGADIQYF. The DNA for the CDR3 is TGTGCCACCAGCTACAGGGGCGCGGACATTCAGTACTTC. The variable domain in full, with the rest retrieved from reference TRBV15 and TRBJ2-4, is DAMVIQNPRYQVTQFGKPVTLSCSQTLNHNVMYWYQQKSSQAPKLLFHYYDKDFNNEADTPDNFQSRRPNTSFCFLDIRSPGLGDTAMYLCATSYRGADIQYFGAGTRLSVL.

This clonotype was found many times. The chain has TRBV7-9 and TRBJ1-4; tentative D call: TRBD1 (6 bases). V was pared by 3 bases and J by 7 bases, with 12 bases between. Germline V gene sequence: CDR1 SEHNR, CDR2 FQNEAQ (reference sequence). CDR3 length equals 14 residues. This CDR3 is CASSFRGGSEKLFF. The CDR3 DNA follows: TGTGCCAGCAGCTTTAGGGGGGGATCTGAAAAACTGTTTTTT.

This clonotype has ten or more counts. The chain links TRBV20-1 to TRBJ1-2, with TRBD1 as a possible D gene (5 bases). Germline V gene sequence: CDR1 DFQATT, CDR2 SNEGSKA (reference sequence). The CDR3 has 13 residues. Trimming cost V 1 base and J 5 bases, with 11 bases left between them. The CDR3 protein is CSARVTSGYGYTF. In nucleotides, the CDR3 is TGCAGTGCTAGAGTGACGTCAGGGTATGGCTACACCTTC.

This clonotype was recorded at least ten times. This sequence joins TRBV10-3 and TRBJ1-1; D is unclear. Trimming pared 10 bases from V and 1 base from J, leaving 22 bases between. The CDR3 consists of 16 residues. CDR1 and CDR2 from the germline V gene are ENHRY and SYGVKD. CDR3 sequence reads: CATKTPPVIRNTEAFF. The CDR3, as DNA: TGTGCCACTAAGACTCCCCCCGTGATTAGGAACACTGAAGCTTTCTTT.